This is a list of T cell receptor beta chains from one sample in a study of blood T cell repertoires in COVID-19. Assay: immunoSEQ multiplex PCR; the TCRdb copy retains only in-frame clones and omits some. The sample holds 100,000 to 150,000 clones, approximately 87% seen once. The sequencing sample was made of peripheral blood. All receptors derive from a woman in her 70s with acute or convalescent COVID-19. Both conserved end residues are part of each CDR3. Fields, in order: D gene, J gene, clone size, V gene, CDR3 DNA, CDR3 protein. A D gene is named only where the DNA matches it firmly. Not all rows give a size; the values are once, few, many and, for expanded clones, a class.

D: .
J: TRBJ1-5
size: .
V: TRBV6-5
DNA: TGTGCCAGCAGCCCGACAGCGTACAATCAGCCCCAGCATTTT
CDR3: CASSPTAYNQPQHF

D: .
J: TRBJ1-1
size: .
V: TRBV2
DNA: TGTGCCAGCAATCGGGGGGCAACTGAAGCTTTCTTT
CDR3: CASNRGATEAFF

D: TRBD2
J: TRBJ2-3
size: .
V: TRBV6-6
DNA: TGTGCCAGCAGCCCCTTAGCGGGGGGGCGAGATACGCAGTATTTT
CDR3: CASSPLAGGRDTQYF

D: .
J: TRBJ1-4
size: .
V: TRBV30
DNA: TGTGCCTGGAGTGGTGTTGGTACAGGGAAAGAAAAACTGTTTTTT
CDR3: CAWSGVGTGKEKLFF

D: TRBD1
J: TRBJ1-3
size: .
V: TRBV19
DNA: TGTGCCAGTAGACCCGGGACAGGGGGCCGTTACTCTGGAAACACCATATATTTT
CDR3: CASRPGTGGRYSGNTIYF

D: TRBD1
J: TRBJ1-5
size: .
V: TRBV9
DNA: TGTGCCAGCAGCGCAGGGGGCTTGGGGGATCAGCCCCAGCATTTT
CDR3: CASSAGGLGDQPQHF

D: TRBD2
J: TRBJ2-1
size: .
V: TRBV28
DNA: TGTGCCACCGTTCTAGCGGGGGCCCTCTCCTACAATGAGCAGTTCTTC
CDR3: CATVLAGALSYNEQFF

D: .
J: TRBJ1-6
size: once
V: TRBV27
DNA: TGTGCCAGCCAAAGGAGCTCCTATAATTCACCCCTCCACTTT
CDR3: CASQRSSYNSPLHF

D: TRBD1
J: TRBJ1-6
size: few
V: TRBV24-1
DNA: TGTGCCACCAGTGACTCCGGGACAGGGGGAAACACCCTCCACTTT
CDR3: CATSDSGTGGNTLHF

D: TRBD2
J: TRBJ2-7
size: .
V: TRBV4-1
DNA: TGCGCCAGCAGCCAAGACGGGGGGGGTTCCTACGAGCAGTACTTC
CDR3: CASSQDGGGSYEQYF

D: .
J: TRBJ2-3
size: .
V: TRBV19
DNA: TGTGCCAGTAGTATCGGACTACTTCAGTACACAGATACGCAGTATTTT
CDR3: CASSIGLLQYTDTQYF

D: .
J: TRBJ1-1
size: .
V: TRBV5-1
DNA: TGCGCCAGCAGCGAAGGCGGGGGCGGTGCTGAAGCTTTCTTT
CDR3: CASSEGGGGAEAFF

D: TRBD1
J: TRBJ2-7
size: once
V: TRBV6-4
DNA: TGTGCCAGCAGTGATCGAGGGGACAGGCCTAGCTCCTACGAGCAGTACTTC
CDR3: CASSDRGDRPSSYEQYF

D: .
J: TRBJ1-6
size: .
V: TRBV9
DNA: TGTGCCAGCAGCTCTCTTGGGGGCTCTTCACCCCTCCACTTT
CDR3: CASSSLGGSSPLHF

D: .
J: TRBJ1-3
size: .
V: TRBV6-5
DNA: TGTGCCAGCAGTTACTCGACGGGCTCTGGAAACACCATATATTTT
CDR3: CASSYSTGSGNTIYF

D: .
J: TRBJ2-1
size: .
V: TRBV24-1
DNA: TGTGCCACCAGTGATTTGCGGGGAGATAAGAACAATGAGCAGTTCTTC
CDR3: CATSDLRGDKNNEQFF

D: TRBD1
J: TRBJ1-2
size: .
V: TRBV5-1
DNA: TGCGCCAGCAGCACCGACAGGGGGCGAGATAATGGCTACACCTTC
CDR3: CASSTDRGRDNGYTF

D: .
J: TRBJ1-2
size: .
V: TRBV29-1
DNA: TGCAGCGTAGAGGGCGGGTATGGCTACACCTTC
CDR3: CSVEGGYGYTF

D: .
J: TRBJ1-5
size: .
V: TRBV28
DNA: TGTGCCAGTCGGGACACCAATCAGCCCCAGCATTTT
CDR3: CASRDTNQPQHF

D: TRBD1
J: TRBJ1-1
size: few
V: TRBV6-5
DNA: TGTGCCAGCAGCCGCTCGGGACAGGGAGAGTTCTTT
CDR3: CASSRSGQGEFF

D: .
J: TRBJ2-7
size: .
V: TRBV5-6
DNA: TGTGCCAGCAGCTTGGGCTTGCGACAGACATACGAGCAGTACTTC
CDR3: CASSLGLRQTYEQYF

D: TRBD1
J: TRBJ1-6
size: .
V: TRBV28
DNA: TGTGCCAGCAGCCCTGACAGGGACCATAATTCACCCCTCCACTTT
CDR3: CASSPDRDHNSPLHF

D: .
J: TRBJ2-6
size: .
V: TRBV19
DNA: TGTGCCAGTAGTGACCAGGGCCTCGGGCTTGGGGCCAACGTCCTGACTTTC
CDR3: CASSDQGLGLGANVLTF

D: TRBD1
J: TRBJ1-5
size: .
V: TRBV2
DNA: TGTGCCAGCAGCGCCGGACAGGGCTTGAGGCCCCAGCATTTT
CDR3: CASSAGQGLRPQHF

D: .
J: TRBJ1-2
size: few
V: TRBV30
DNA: TGTGCCTGGAGTTCCTACAGGACTAACTATGGCTACACCTTC
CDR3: CAWSSYRTNYGYTF

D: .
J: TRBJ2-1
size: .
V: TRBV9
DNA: TGTGCCAGCAGCGTAGGTAGTATGAATGAGCAGTTCTTC
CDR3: CASSVGSMNEQFF

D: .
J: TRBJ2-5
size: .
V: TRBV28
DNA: TGTGCCAGCAGTACCCCCACCGCAGGGGAGCACCAAGAGACCCAGTACTTC
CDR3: CASSTPTAGEHQETQYF